This TCR beta chain was sequenced in a study of T cell responses to AZD1222 COVID-19 vaccine (dated by TCRdb to the early 2020s). As for the study more broadly: Because spike-specific TCR depth and breadth did not differ between the two schedules, AZD1222 recipients who got a second dose at roughly 4 weeks were pooled with those who got a second dose at roughly 12 weeks. Trial participants were enrolled by age into 18-55, 56-69 and 70-plus year subgroups, with approximately 150, 30 and 60 TCR-sequenced participants respectively. TCR sequencing was performed for 230 to 250 trial participants, of whom about 210 were given two doses of AZD1222 and some 26 were given two doses of MenACWY control vaccine.

General study outcomes and caveats: Participants were mostly white British and included more females than males, and it was suggested by the authors that clonal diversity may have been underestimated. Because no day 14 peak-response samples were available, repertoires were characterized only after the peak T cell response. After two AZD1222 doses, spike-specific TCR breadth and depth were significantly higher than at day 0 and than in MenACWY recipients. CD4 TCRs associated with the vaccine covered the entire spike protein, and the dominant responses were in regions 160-218 and 743-854. Conclusions about previously exposed vaccinees are limited because only six or seven AZD1222 recipients were SARS-CoV-2 seropositive at baseline. Epitopes outside the regions mutated in the B.1.351 and B.1.1.7 variants were reportedly recognized by nearly half of the unique spike-specific TCRs. The 56-69-year group was small, and its depth increase did not reach significance, likely because of low power.

The CDR3 regions of human TCRbeta chains were subjected to immunosequencing. As for the original processing: TCRs in the repertoires were matched against a reference library of SARS-CoV-2-specific TCRs that had been generated with the MIRA antigen-specificity platform. Breadth was defined as the fraction of unique TCRs that were SARS-CoV-2-associated, and depth was defined as the fraction of total T cells that were SARS-CoV-2-associated. Using the MIRA data, each spike-specific TCR was assigned both to the spike region to which the TCR was reactive and to a CD4 or CD8 class. Log10-transformed breadth and depth values were compared by one-way ANOVA with Sidak's multiple comparisons tests. TCRdb obtained this table from immuneACCESS and retained in-frame rearrangements with V and J assigned. These tables miss some clones; where compared with another copy, unresolved V genes account for less than half of the shortfall, and the remainder is unexplained. V and J calls plus clone size are reproduced from that table; the DNA served to infer D and trimming. The sample table contains around 100,000 clones; only one count was recorded for around 89% of them. Together, the top ten hold around 20% of the sample.

A few counts support this clone. It lacks a known antigen. The record has no base qualities; no much larger clone is one base away. The time point label on this specimen signifies: baseline before first vaccination. Samples from vaccinated people were obtained from the UK trials COV001 and COV002, which included a single-blind randomized controlled phase 2/3 trial of AZD1222 (ChAdOx1 nCoV-19) in healthy adults. Trial participant PBMC samples were collected at day 0 and day 28 after the second dose for TCRbeta chain sequencing. Here the sequenced sample was peripheral blood, taken on day 0 of AZD1222 vaccination. This receptor was taken from an adult in good health.

The DNA is TGTGCCAGCAGTTACGTACAGGGTAGGGGCTCCGAGCAGTACTTC. It translates as CASSYVQGRGSEQYF. Recombination joined TRBV6-5 with TRBJ2-7; TRBD1 is a possible D gene, resting on 6 matching bases. V lost 2 bases and J lost 6 bases; the stretch between them is 17 bases long. The CDR3, cysteine through phenylalanine, is 15 amino acids long. The entry retains the CDR3 DNA only, 45 bases that are in frame from base 1. The germline V gene sets CDR1 to MNHEY and CDR2 to SVGAGI.